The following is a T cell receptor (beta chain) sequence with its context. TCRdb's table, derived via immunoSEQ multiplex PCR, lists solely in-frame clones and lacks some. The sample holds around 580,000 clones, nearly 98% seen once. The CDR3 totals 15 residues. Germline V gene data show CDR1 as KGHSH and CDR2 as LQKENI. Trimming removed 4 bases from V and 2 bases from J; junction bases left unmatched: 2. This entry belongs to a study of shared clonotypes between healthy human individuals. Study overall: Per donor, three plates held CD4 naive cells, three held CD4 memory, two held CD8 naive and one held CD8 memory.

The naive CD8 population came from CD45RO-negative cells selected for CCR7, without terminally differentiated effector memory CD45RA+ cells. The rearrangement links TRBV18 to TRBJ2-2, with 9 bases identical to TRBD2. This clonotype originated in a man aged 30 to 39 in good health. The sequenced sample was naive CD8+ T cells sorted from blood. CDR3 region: CASSLTSGNTGELFF. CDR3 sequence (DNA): TGTGCCAGCTCACTGACTAGCGGAAACACCGGGGAGCTGTTTTTT.